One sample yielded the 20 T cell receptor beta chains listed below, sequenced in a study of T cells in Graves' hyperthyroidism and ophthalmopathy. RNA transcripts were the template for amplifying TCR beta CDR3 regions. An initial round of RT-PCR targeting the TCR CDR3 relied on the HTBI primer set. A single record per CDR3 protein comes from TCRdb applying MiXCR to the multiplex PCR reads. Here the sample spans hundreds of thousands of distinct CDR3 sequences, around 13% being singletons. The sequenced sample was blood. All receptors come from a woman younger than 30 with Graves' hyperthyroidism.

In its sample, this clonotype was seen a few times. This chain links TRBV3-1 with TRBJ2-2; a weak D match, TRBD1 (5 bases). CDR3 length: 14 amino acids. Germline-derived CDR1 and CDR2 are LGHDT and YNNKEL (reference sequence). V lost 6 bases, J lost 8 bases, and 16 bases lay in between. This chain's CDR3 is CASSEAMGPGELFF. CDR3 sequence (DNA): TGTGCCAGCAGTGAAGCGATGGGGCCGGGGGAGCTGTTTTTT.

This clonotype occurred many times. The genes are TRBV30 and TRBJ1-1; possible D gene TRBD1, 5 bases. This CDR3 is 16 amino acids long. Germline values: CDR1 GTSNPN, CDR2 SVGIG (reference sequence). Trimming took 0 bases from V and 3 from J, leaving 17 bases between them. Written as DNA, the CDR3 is TGTGCCTGGAGTGTACGGGTACGTGGGGCGGACACTGAAGCTTTCTTT. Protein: CAWSVRVRGADTEAFF.

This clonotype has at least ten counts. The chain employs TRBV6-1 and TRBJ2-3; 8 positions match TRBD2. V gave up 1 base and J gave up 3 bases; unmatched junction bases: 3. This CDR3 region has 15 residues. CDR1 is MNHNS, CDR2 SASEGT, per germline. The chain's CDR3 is CASSEGAGGTDTQYF. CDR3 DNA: TGTGCCAGCAGTGAAGGGGCGGGAGGAACAGATACGCAGTATTTT.

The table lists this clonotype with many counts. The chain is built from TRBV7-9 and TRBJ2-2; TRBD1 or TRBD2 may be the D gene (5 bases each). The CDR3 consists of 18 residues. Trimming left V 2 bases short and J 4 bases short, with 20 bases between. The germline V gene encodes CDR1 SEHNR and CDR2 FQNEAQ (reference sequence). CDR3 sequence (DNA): TGTGCCAGCAGCTTAAAACGCTCCGGGACGGACTCCACCGGGGAGCTGTTTTTT. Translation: CASSLKRSGTDSTGELFF.

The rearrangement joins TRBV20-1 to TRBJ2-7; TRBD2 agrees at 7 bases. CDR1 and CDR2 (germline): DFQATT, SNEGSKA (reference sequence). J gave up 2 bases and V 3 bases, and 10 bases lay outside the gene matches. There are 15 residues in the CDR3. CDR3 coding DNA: TGCAGTGCTAGTGGGCTCCGCGGGAGCGCCTACGAGCAGTACTTC. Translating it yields CSASGLRGSAYEQYF.

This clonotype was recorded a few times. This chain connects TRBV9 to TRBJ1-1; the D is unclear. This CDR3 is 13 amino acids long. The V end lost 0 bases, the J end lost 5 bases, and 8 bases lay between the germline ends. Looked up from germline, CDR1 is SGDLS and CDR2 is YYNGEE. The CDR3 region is CASSVGFKTEAFF. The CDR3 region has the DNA TGTGCCAGCAGCGTAGGGTTTAAGACTGAAGCTTTCTTT.

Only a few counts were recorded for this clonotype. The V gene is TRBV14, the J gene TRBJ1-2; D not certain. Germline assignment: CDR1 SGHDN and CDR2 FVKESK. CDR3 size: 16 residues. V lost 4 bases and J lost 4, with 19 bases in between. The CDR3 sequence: CASSPISGAGSYGYTF. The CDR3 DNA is TGTGCCAGCAGCCCTATATCCGGTGCCGGGAGCTATGGCTACACCTTC.

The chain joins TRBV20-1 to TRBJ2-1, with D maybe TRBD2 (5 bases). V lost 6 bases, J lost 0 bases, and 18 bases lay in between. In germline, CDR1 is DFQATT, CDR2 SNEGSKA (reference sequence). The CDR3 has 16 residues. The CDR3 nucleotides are TGCAGTGCCACGGGCCCCGGGATGAGCTCCTACAATGAGCAGTTCTTC. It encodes CSATGPGMSSYNEQFF.

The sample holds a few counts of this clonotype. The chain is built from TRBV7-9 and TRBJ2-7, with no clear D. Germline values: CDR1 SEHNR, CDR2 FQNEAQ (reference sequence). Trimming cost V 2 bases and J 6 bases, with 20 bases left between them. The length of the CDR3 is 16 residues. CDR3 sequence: CASSLKGYSSPGEQYF. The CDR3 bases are TGTGCCAGCAGCTTAAAGGGCTATTCAAGTCCCGGCGAGCAGTACTTC.

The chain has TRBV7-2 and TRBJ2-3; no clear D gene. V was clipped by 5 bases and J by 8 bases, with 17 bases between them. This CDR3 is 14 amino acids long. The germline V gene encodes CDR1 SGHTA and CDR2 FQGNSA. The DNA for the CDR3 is TGTGCCAGCAGCCCCTCCCCGGCGGCAGTTACGCAGTATTTT. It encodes CASSPSPAAVTQYF.

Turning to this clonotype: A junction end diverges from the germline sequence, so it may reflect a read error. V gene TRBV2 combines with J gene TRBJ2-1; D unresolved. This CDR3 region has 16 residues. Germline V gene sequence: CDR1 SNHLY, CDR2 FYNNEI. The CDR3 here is CASREGPSSSYNEQFF. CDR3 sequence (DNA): TGTGCCAGCAGGGAAGGACCGTCTAGCTCCTACAATGAGCAGTTCTTC. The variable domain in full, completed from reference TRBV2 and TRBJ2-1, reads EPEVTQTPSHQVTQMGQEVILRCVPISNHLYFYWYRQILGQKVEFLVSFYNNEISEKSEIFDDQFSVERPDGSNFTLKIRSTKLEDSAMYFCASREGPSSSYNEQFFGPGTRLTVL.

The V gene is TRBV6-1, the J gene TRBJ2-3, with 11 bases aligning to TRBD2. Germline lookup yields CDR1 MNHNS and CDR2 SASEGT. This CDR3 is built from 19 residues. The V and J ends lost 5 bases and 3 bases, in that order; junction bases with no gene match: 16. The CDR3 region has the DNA TGTGCCAGCAGTACGAATAGCGGGAGGGCCACTTTTAGGACAGATACGCAGTATTTT. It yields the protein CASSTNSGRATFRTDTQYF.

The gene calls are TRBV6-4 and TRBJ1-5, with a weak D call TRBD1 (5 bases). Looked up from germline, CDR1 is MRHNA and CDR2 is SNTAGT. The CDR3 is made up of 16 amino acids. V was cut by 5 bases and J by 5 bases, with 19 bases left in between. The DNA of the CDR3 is TGTGCCAGCAGTTACGATAGGCAGGGTGGCGATCAGCCCCAGCATTTT. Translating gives CASSYDRQGGDQPQHF.

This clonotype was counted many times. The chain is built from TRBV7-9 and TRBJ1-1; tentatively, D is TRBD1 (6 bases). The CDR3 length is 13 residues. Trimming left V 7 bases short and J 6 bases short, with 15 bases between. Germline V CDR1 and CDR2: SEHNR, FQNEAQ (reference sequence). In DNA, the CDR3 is TGTGCCAGCACCAATTCGGGGGGCCCTGAAGCTTTCTTT. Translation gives CASTNSGGPEAFF.

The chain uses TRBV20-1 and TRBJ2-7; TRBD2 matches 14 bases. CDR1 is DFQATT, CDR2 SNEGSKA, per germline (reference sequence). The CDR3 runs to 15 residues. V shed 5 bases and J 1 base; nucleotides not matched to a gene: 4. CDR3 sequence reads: CSAAGLAGASYEQYF. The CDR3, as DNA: TGCAGTGCTGCGGGACTAGCGGGAGCATCCTACGAGCAGTACTTC.

DNA for the CDR3: TGTGCCAGCAGCTTCTTGGGCGGGGGCTCCTACGAGCAGTACTTC. Its protein is CASSFLGGGSYEQYF. The chain has TRBV7-2 and TRBJ2-7; the match to TRBD2 covers 7 bases. CDR1 is SGHTA, CDR2 FQGNSA, per germline. The CDR3 is 15 amino acids. With V trimmed by 3 bases and J by 0 bases, 5 bases remained unmatched.

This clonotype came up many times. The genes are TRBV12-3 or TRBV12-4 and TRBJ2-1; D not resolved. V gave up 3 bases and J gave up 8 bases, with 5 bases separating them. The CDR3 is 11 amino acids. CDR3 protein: CASSFVDEQFF. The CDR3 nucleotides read TGTGCCAGCAGTTTCGTCGATGAGCAGTTCTTC.

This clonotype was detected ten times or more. The CDR3 loop reads CASRPTSGRVDTQYF. For the CDR3, the DNA is TGTGCCAGCAGACCCACTAGCGGGAGAGTAGATACGCAGTATTTT. The V and J genes are TRBV6-2 or TRBV6-3 and TRBJ2-3; the match to TRBD2 covers 11 bases. The CDR3 sequence is 15 residues long. The trim removed 6 bases at V and 5 bases at J, leaving 7 bases unmatched. The germline V gene has CDR1 MNHEY and CDR2 SVGEGT.

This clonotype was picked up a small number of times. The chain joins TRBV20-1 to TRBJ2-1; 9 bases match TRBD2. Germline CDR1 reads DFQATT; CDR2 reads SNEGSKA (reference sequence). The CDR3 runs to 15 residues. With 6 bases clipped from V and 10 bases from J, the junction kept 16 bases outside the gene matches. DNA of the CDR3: TGCAGTGCCTCCGCCGCTAGCGGGAAAATAGGGGAGCAGTTCTTC. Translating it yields CSASAASGKIGEQFF.

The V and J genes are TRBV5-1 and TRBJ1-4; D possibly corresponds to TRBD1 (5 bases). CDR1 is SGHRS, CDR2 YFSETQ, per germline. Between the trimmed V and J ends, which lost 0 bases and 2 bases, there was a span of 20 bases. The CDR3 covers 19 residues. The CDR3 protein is CASSLEALGRPGTNEKLFF. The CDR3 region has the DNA TGCGCCAGCAGCTTGGAAGCTTTGGGACGCCCGGGGACTAATGAAAAACTGTTTTTT.